These T cell receptor beta chains were read from a single sample in a study of neurological immune-mediated disorders. TCRdb reprocessed the 5' RACE reads via MiXCR and lists one record per CDR3 protein. The table lists some 77,000 distinct CDR3 sequences, 9.4% of them singletons. Source material: PBMCs. The receptors here all came from a middle-aged man in good health. CDR3s include the opening cysteine and the closing phenylalanine or tryptophan. The D gene is left open where the match is weak. Clone size is shown for a subset of rows, as once, few, many or a class of expanded clone.

V	size	J	D	DNA	CDR3
TRBV7-9	many	TRBJ2-1	NA	TGTGCCAGCAGCCTGGTACGGGGGCGGGCGATCTCCTACAATGAGCAGTTCTTC	CASSLVRGRAISYNEQFF
TRBV5-1	many	TRBJ2-3	NA	TGCGCCAGCAGCTCGGCCCCGGGCTGGGACACAGATACGCAGTATTTT	CASSSAPGWDTDTQYF
TRBV29-1	many	TRBJ2-7	TRBD1	TGCAGCGTTCAGTCGGGACAGGGGGCGCGTGAGCAGTACTTC	CSVQSGQGAREQYF
TRBV20-1	many	TRBJ1-6	NA	TGCAGTGCTAGAGATGCCCTAAATTCACCCCTCCACTTT	CSARDALNSPLHF
TRBV7-9	many	TRBJ2-7	NA	TGTGCCAGCAGCTCGACTGGGCCTGAGGGCGAGCAGTACTTC	CASSSTGPEGEQYF
TRBV10-3	many	TRBJ1-1	TRBD1	TGTGCCATCAGGGGGACAGCGAACACTGAAGCTTTCTTT	CAIRGTANTEAFF
TRBV7-2	many	TRBJ2-1	NA	TGTGCCAGCAGCGTGACTAGTGCCTCCTACAATGAGCAGTTCTTC	CASSVTSASYNEQFF
TRBV27	NA	TRBJ1-2	NA	TGTGCCAGCAGTTCTGACAGGAGCGACTATGGCTACACCTTC	CASSSDRSDYGYTF
TRBV7-3	many	TRBJ1-6	TRBD1	TGTGCCAGCAGCTCAGACAGGGACTCACCCCTCCACTTT	CASSSDRDSPLHF
TRBV11-1	many	TRBJ2-5	TRBD1	TGTGCCAGCAGCTTCGGACAGGACCAAGAGACCCAGTACTTC	CASSFGQDQETQYF
TRBV20-1	many	TRBJ2-4	NA	TGCAGTGCACCTCCCACCGGGCTAGTTTTCAACATTCAGTACTTC	CSAPPTGLVFNIQYF
TRBV28	many	TRBJ2-3	TRBD2	TGTGCCAGCAGTCTGGGGGGGGTGACGGATACGCAGTATTTT	CASSLGGVTDTQYF
TRBV12-3/TRBV12-4	many	TRBJ2-7	TRBD2	TGTGCCAGCAGTTCATTAGGACTAGCGGATTACGAGCAGTACTTC	CASSSLGLADYEQYF
TRBV6-6	many	TRBJ2-3	TRBD2	TGTGCCAGCAGGACCGGGACTAGCGGGACCTCTGGCACAGATACGCAGTATTTT	CASRTGTSGTSGTDTQYF
TRBV5-1	many	TRBJ2-2	TRBD1	TGCGCCAGCAGCTACTGGACAGGGCCGACCGGGGAGCTGTTTTTT	CASSYWTGPTGELFF
TRBV7-8	many	TRBJ1-3	NA	TGTGCCAGCAGCTTAGTTGCGGGGACTAGTTCTGGAAACACCATATATTTT	CASSLVAGTSSGNTIYF
TRBV10-2	many	TRBJ2-1	TRBD2	TGCGCCAGCAGGACTAGCGGGGGGATGAATGAGCAGTTCTTC	CASRTSGGMNEQFF
TRBV10-3	NA	TRBJ2-5	TRBD2	TGTGCCATCGCCCGGGGGGGCCGAGAGACCCAGTACTTC	CAIARGGRETQYF
TRBV28	many	TRBJ2-7	NA	TGTGCCAGCAGTTTTTTCTACGAGCAGTACTTC	CASSFFYEQYF
TRBV4-3	many	TRBJ1-2	NA	TGCGCCAGCAGCCAAGATCTGGGCTGGGGCTACACCTTC	CASSQDLGWGYTF
TRBV5-1	many	TRBJ2-2	NA	TGCGCCAGCTCCCTGACCCCTAGCCCGCCCGGGGAGCTGTTTTTT	CASSLTPSPPGELFF
TRBV5-1	many	TRBJ2-3	NA	TGCGCCAGCAGCTACGGACAGCCCCAAAGGGGAGATACGCAGTATTTT	CASSYGQPQRGDTQYF
TRBV3-1	many	TRBJ2-1	TRBD2	TGTGCCAGCAGCCAAGCACTAGCGGGGGAGCAGTTCTTC	CASSQALAGEQFF
TRBV5-1	many	TRBJ2-5	TRBD2	TGCGCCAGCAGCCTTAGCCCGGGACTAGCGGGAGAGGGAGAGACCCAGTACTTC	CASSLSPGLAGEGETQYF
TRBV6-2/TRBV6-3	NA	TRBJ2-1	NA	TGTGCCAGCAGCCCCCTCGGGGGGCCGAGCTCCTACAATGAGCAGTTCTTC	CASSPLGGPSSYNEQFF
TRBV7-2	many	TRBJ2-3	TRBD2	TGTGCCAGCAGCCCCGGACTAGCGGGACTAGATACGCAGTATTTT	CASSPGLAGLDTQYF
TRBV20-1	many	TRBJ2-7	TRBD2	TGCAGTGCTAGCTCCACTAGCGGGAACGGCGAGCAGTACTTC	CSASSTSGNGEQYF
TRBV3-1	many	TRBJ2-7	TRBD1	TGTGCCAGCAGCCAAAGGGACAGACACGAGCAGTACTTC	CASSQRDRHEQYF
TRBV4-3	many	TRBJ2-7	NA	TGCGCCAGCAGCCAAGGTATCCAAGGGGCCGGAAGGATATACGAGCAGTACTTC	CASSQGIQGAGRIYEQYF
TRBV5-1	many	TRBJ2-1	TRBD2	TGCGCCAGCAGTTCGACTAGCGGGTCACTCTGGGATGAGCAGTTCTTC	CASSSTSGSLWDEQFF
TRBV7-9	many	TRBJ2-1	NA	TGTGCCAGCAGCCAAGGGGCTTTTCTCGATGAGCAGTTCTTC	CASSQGAFLDEQFF
TRBV7-2	many	TRBJ2-1	TRBD2	TGTGCCAGCAGAGGTGGTGTTAGGACTAGCGGGAATGAGTATGAGCAGTTCTTC	CASRGGVRTSGNEYEQFF
TRBV7-2	many	TRBJ1-5	NA	TGTGCCAGCAGCTTAGGCCCCGCAATCAATCAGCCCCAGCATTTT	CASSLGPAINQPQHF
TRBV4-1	many	TRBJ1-5	NA	TGCGCCAGCAGCCAAGATAAGAACCAGCCCCAGCATTTT	CASSQDKNQPQHF
TRBV28	many	TRBJ2-3	NA	TGTGCCAGCAGGGCCCCCTTTGATACGCAGTATTTT	CASRAPFDTQYF
TRBV7-2	many	TRBJ2-3	TRBD2	TGTGCCAGCAGCCGACTAGCGGGAGGGCGGAATACGCAGTATTTT	CASSRLAGGRNTQYF
TRBV4-3	many	TRBJ2-6	NA	TGCGCCAGCAGCCAGGCAACAGGATTTGATTCTGGGGCCAACGTCCTGACTTTC	CASSQATGFDSGANVLTF
TRBV21-1	NA	TRBJ2-7	NA	TGTGCCAGCACTGAGCGACGGGGGTCGGCCTACGAGCAGTACTTC	CASTERRGSAYEQYF
TRBV5-1	many	TRBJ2-7	TRBD2	TGCGCCAGCAGCCCTCCCCTAGCGGGGGGTTCCTACGAGCAGTACTTC	CASSPPLAGGSYEQYF
TRBV12-3/TRBV12-4	many	TRBJ2-3	TRBD1	TGTGCCAGCAGCCCTGGGACAGGGGGCGGCACAGATACGCAGTATTTT	CASSPGTGGGTDTQYF
TRBV6-1	many	TRBJ2-2	TRBD1	TGTGCCAGCACGACAGGGTACACCGGGGAGCTGTTTTTT	CASTTGYTGELFF
TRBV27	many	TRBJ1-3	NA	TGTGCCAGCAGTCCTCAGGGTTCGGGAAACACCATATATTTT	CASSPQGSGNTIYF
TRBV28	many	TRBJ2-7	NA	TGTGCCAGCCGGGACACTTCCTACGAGCAGTACTTC	CASRDTSYEQYF
TRBV5-1	many	TRBJ1-3	TRBD1	TGCGCCAGCAGCCAGGGGGCCCTCTCTGGAAACACCATATATTTT	CASSQGALSGNTIYF
TRBV20-1	many	TRBJ2-7	TRBD2	TGCAGTGTATCAGCGGGATTTTCCTACGAGCAGTACTTC	CSVSAGFSYEQYF